This T cell receptor beta chain was captured in a study of regulatory T cells in long-lasting Graves disease (dated by TCRdb to the early 2020s). For the study in its entirety: Newly diagnosed Graves' disease patients had taken antithyroid drugs for less than 3 months. Persistent Graves' disease patients were compared with newly diagnosed Graves' disease patients by peripheral blood TCR sequencing and RNA sequencing. The study was conducted in China and was registered as a clinical trial. A total of roughly 35 samples underwent TCR sequencing, from 13 patients with persistent Graves' disease and some 20 patients with newly diagnosed Graves' disease. Beyond this particular receptor, the publication reports: Patients with persistent disease shared more public clonotypes (roughly 2,900) than newly diagnosed patients did (about 970). Lower TCR Shannon entropy and fewer highly expanded clones were observed in persistent Graves' disease patients than in newly diagnosed patients, which suggested clonal expansion. The authors acknowledged the small sample size as a limitation that may reduce accuracy. Sequencing and analysis were restricted to the TCR beta chain. Only peripheral blood was studied, because thyroid tissue, the primary lesion, was inaccessible. Persistent disease showed preferential use of TRBV28, TRBJ1-2 and TRBJ2-5, whereas newly diagnosed disease favored TRBV20-1 and TRBJ2-1.

The time point label of this sample denotes: newly diagnosed GD, antithyroid drugs for less than 3 months. For both TCR sequencing and RNA sequencing, RNA was extracted from PBMCs using TRIzol. The diagnosis of Graves' disease followed American Thyroid Association guidelines. Patients for the study were recruited at an endocrinology department in Xi'an, China. Each patient gave about 8.1 milliliters of peripheral blood, collected in an EDTA anticoagulant tube. Ficoll Paque Plus density gradient separation was used to isolate PBMCs, and no further T cell sorting was done. RNA quality was checked with an Agilent 2100 Bioanalyzer and agarose gel, and concentration with a NanoDrop 2000. Libraries were built with multiplex PCR. The sequencer was an Illumina HiSeq 4000. iRepertoire HTBI primers and Arm-PCR amplification of CDR3 regions were used to construct TCR beta libraries. Before sequencing, the PCR products went through gel purification. For the original study's pipeline: Gene usage analysis of CDR3 amino acid clonotypes used the roughly 60 TRBV and around 13 TRBJ segments found across samples. COPE and FqMerger were used to merge filtered high-quality paired reads into contigs. BLAST was used to align contigs to IMGT TRBV, TRBD and TRBJ reference genes, and CDR3 was defined according to IMGT. Any clonotype with a frequency above 0.1% was classified as a highly expanded clone. Repertoire diversity was measured by Shannon entropy, and V-J evenness by the Gini coefficient. Public clonotypes were defined as clonotypes shared by more than one individual. TCRdb's own reprocessing of the public reads used fastp at Q25 and MiXCR and kept productive beta chains. A single entry per CDR3 protein holds the most common genes and DNA from its merged rows. In this record, the V and J calls reflect TCRdb's handling and not the investigators' own analysis. The sample profile shows over 200,000 distinct CDR3 sequences; around 19% of them were found once. The ten largest clonotypes hold about 15% of the sample.

V ends up 4 bases short and J 10 bases short, with an unmatched junction base count of 14. In the germline V gene, CDR1 corresponds to SGDLS and CDR2 to YYNGEE. Including the terminal cysteine and phenylalanine, the CDR3 comprises 16 residues. The read is trimmed to its CDR3 DNA, 48 bases read in frame from base 1. This clonotype has more than one count but fewer than ten. What this receptor recognizes is not known. No much larger clone is present one base from it, and per-base qualities are unavailable. These data also formed part of another study, on T cells in Graves' hyperthyroidism and ophthalmopathy. The second study also describes: A patient counted as having stable Graves' hyperthyroidism if no progression to ophthalmopathy occurred over 18 months of follow-up. Hyperthyroidism patients were newly diagnosed, had a disease duration of under 2 months, and were aged 18 to 65 years. The study excluded patients with uncontrolled infections, other autoimmune diseases, pregnancy or lactation. Clinical symptoms, serum thyroxine and TRAb, thyroid ultrasound, and orbital computed tomography formed the basis for the diagnoses. The TCR CDR3 was subjected to a first round of RT-PCR using the HTBI primer set and the Qiagen OneStep RT-PCR kit. Most expanded thyroid clonotypes (frequency above 0.001) were also found in blood, which suggests that blood repertoires may mirror thyroid immune responses. In cross-validation, a model built on a 13 V-J signature told ophthalmopathy apart from stable hyperthyroidism with 87.88% sensitivity and around 81% specificity, and in testing the same model reached 80%/75%. During validation, the model predicted progression to ophthalmopathy a median of approximately 7 months ahead of onset, with approximately 70% sensitivity and 72% to 85% specificity. A discovery cohort of about 96 patients, 43 with Graves' ophthalmopathy and fewer than 65 with stable Graves' hyperthyroidism, was used to find distinguishing TCR V-J signatures. Prospective prediction of ophthalmopathy was tested in an independent validation cohort consisting of 18 hyperthyroidism patients and around 17 patients who later progressed to ophthalmopathy. The 75 to 100 discovery patients were randomly split 7:3 into training and test sets. In six Graves' hyperthyroidism patients, the study also compared T-cell repertoires from thyroid tissue with T-cell repertoires from blood. After sampling, hyperthyroidism patients received methimazole starting at 30 mg daily, and ophthalmopathy patients received high-dose intravenous methylprednisolone. A second multiplex PCR round built the libraries, followed by size selection and purification. Libraries were sequenced paired-end with 100 bp reads on an Illumina HiSeq2000. SOAPnuke was used to process the raw data, throwing out any read that contained adapters or uncalled bases, had a mean Phred below 15, or lacked an exact constant-primer or identifier match. COPE v1.2.5 was used to merge the high-quality paired reads, and each unique nucleotide sequence was defined as a clonotype. Clonotypes were aligned to IMGT TRBV, TRBD and TRBJ reference segments using MiTCR v1.1. Only V-J combinations with frequency above 0.0001, covering 99% to 99.2% of repertoires, were analysed. The TCS score was defined as the ratio of F50 (clonal expansion) to E x V (chaos), calculated using BLOSUM62-based TCRdist between CDR3 peptides within each V-J. Welch's t-statistics and random forest reduced 500 to 550 V-J features to 10 to 15, which were used in a naive Bayes classifier (R e1071). Sample size was not statistically predetermined, and blinding of investigators to group allocation was not performed. The paper reports TCR Vbeta CDR3 sequencing of some 140 peripheral blood samples: around 41 ophthalmopathy, fewer than 85 hyperthyroidism and approximately 17 progressor patients.

The material was peripheral blood mononuclear cells (PBMCs), obtained at new diagnosis, from a patient treated with antithyroid drugs. This TCR was recovered from a woman aged 25 to 39 with Graves disease. Donor details come from another sample of the same person, matched by shared clones. This chain joins TRBV9 to TRBJ2-1; 10 middle bases align to TRBD2. The CDR3 protein sequence reads: CASSLSRAGGGSEQFF. The bases are TGTGCCAGCAGCCTTAGCCGAGCGGGGGGGGGGTCGGAGCAGTTCTTC.